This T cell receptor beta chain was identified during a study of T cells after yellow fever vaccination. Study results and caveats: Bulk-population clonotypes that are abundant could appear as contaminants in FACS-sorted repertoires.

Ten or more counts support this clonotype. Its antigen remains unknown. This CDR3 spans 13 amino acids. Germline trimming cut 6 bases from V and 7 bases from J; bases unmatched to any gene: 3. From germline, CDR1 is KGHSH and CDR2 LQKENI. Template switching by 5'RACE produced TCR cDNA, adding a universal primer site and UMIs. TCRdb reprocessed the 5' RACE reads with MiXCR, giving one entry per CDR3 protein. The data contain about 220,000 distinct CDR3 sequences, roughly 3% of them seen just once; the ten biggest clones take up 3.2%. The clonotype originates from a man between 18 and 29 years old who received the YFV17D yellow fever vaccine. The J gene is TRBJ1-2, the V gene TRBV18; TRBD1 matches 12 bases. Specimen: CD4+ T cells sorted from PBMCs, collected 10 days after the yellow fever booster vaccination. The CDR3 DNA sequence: TGTGCCAGCTCCCGGGACAGGGGGCTTGGCTACACCTTC. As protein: CASSRDRGLGYTF.